Listed below are T cell receptor beta chains from one sample, sequenced in a study of control samples from healthy donors and cancer patients. Assay used: immunoSEQ multiplex PCR; TCRdb lists only in-frame clones, some missing. Among around 150,000 clones listed, 88% were seen once. The specimen was blood. These receptors came from a young man in good health. Each CDR3 is given with its conserved first and last residue. Fields, in order: clone size, V gene, D gene, J gene, CDR3 DNA, CDR3 protein. D genes are given only for firm matches. For some rows the clone size is stated as once, few or many, or as a class when expanded; others skip it.

abundance: .
v_gene: TRBV5-4
d_gene: TRBD2
j_gene: TRBJ2-7
CDR3nt: TGTGCCAGCAGGGCGGGACTAGCGGAAGAGGAGCAGTACTTC
CDR3aa: CASRAGLAEEEQYF

abundance: .
v_gene: TRBV1
d_gene: .
j_gene: TRBJ2-3
CDR3nt: TGCACCAGCAGCCGAGGACTAGCGGGGGAGTATTGCACAGATACGCAGTATTTT
CDR3aa: CTSSRGLAGEYCTDTQYF

abundance: .
v_gene: TRBV30
d_gene: TRBD1
j_gene: TRBJ1-1
CDR3nt: TGTGCCGGGGACAGGGGCACTGAAGCTTTCTTT
CDR3aa: CAGDRGTEAFF

abundance: .
v_gene: TRBV3-1/TRBV3-2
d_gene: .
j_gene: TRBJ1-5
CDR3nt: TGTGCCAGCAGAGGATCCGGGCCTCCCACTTGTGACAATCAGCCCCAGCATTTT
CDR3aa: CASRGSGPPTCDNQPQHF

abundance: .
v_gene: TRBV7-9
d_gene: .
j_gene: TRBJ2-5
CDR3nt: TGTGCCACAACCGAACCCAGCGAGGGGCCTTTTCCAGAGACCCAGTACTTC
CDR3aa: CATTEPSEGPFPETQYF

abundance: few
v_gene: TRBV6-2/TRBV6-3
d_gene: .
j_gene: TRBJ1-2
CDR3nt: TGTGCCAGCAGTTCGGACAGCCCCCAAGGCTACACCTTC
CDR3aa: CASSSDSPQGYTF

abundance: .
v_gene: TRBV5-5
d_gene: .
j_gene: TRBJ2-7
CDR3nt: TGTGCCAGCAGCTTGTTGGGGGGGCCCTCCTACGAGCAGTACTTC
CDR3aa: CASSLLGGPSYEQYF

abundance: .
v_gene: TRBV7-2
d_gene: .
j_gene: TRBJ2-1
CDR3nt: TGTGCCAGCAGCTTTGGGTACAATGAGCAGTTCTTC
CDR3aa: CASSFGYNEQFF

abundance: .
v_gene: TRBV7-3
d_gene: TRBD1
j_gene: TRBJ2-1
CDR3nt: TGTGCCAGCAGCTTATTGGGACAGGACATCAATGAGCAGTTCTTC
CDR3aa: CASSLLGQDINEQFF

abundance: .
v_gene: TRBV19
d_gene: .
j_gene: TRBJ2-6
CDR3nt: TGTGCCAGTAGTGCCCGCGGGGACAGAGAGTCTGGGGCCAACGTCCTGACTTTC
CDR3aa: CASSARGDRESGANVLTF

abundance: .
v_gene: TRBV7-2
d_gene: .
j_gene: TRBJ2-1
CDR3nt: TGTGCCAGCAGCTCGCGGGACAGTCAACGCAATGAGCAGTTCTTC
CDR3aa: CASSSRDSQRNEQFF

abundance: .
v_gene: TRBV6-6
d_gene: TRBD1
j_gene: TRBJ2-7
CDR3nt: TGTGCCAGCAGCGTTGGACAGGGCGCCTACGAGCAGTACTTC
CDR3aa: CASSVGQGAYEQYF

abundance: .
v_gene: TRBV30
d_gene: .
j_gene: TRBJ1-2
CDR3nt: TGTGCCTGGAGTGCCCCAAGTAAAAACTATGGCTACACCTTC
CDR3aa: CAWSAPSKNYGYTF

abundance: once
v_gene: TRBV6-2/TRBV6-3
d_gene: .
j_gene: TRBJ2-1
CDR3nt: TGTGCCAGCAGCGATTGGTCGGCGCCAGGGACTCACAATGAGCAGTTCTTC
CDR3aa: CASSDWSAPGTHNEQFF

abundance: .
v_gene: TRBV6-5
d_gene: .
j_gene: TRBJ2-5
CDR3nt: TGTGCCAGCAGTTATGCCCCCCTCAGTTGGCAAGAGACCCAGTACTTC
CDR3aa: CASSYAPLSWQETQYF